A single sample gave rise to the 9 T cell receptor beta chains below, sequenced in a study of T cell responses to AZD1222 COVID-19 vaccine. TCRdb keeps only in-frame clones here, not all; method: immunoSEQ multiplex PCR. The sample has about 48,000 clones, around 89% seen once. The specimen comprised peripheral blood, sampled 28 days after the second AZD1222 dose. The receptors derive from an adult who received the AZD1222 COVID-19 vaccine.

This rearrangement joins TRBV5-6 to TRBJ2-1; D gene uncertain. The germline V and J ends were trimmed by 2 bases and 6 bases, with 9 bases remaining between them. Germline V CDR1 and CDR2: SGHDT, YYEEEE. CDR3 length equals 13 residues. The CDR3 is CASSFRTVNEQFF. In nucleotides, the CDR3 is TGTGCCAGCAGCTTTCGGACGGTCAATGAGCAGTTCTTC.

CDR3 DNA sequence: TGTGCCAGCAGCGATATCGTCTTGTCCAATGAGCAGTTCTTC. Its protein is CASSDIVLSNEQFF. The chain employs TRBV11-2 and TRBJ2-1; D is ambiguous. V lost 5 bases to trimming and J lost 6 bases, with 14 bases between them. The germline CDR1 and CDR2 sequences are SGHAT and FQNNGV. CDR3 size: 14 residues. Drawing the rest from reference TRBV11-2 and TRBJ2-1, the complete variable domain is EAGVAQSPRYKIIEKRQSVAFWCNPISGHATLYWYQQILGQGPKLLIQFQNNGVVDDSQLPKDRFSAERLKGVDSTLKIQPAKLEDSAVYLCASSDIVLSNEQFFGPGTRLTVL.

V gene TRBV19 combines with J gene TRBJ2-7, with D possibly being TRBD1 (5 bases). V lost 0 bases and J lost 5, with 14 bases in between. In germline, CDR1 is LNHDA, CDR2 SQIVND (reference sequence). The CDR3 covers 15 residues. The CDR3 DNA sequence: TGTGCCAGTAGTATAGAGGGGCAGGCATCTAACGAGCAGTACTTC. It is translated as CASSIEGQASNEQYF.

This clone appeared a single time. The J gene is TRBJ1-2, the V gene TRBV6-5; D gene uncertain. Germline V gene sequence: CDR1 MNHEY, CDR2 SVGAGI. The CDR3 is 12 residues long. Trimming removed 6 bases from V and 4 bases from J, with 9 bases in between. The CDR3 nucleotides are TGTGCCAGCAGCCCAGGTACCTATGGCTACACCTTC. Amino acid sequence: CASSPGTYGYTF.

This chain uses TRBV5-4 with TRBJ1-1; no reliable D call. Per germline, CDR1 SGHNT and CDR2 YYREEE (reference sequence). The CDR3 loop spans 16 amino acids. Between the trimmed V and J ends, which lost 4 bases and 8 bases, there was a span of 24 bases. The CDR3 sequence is CASSPGVAGGGKEAFF. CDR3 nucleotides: TGTGCCAGCAGCCCCGGGGTGGCAGGTGGAGGGAAAGAAGCTTTCTTT.

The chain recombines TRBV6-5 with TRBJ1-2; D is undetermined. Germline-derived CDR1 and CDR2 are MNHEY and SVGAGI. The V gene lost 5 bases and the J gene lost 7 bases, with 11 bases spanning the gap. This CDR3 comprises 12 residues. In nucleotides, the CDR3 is TGTGCCAGCAGTCCGAACGACGGTGGCTACACCTTC. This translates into CASSPNDGGYTF.

CDR3 residues: CASSYQRGPSYEQYF. CDR3 DNA: TGTGCCAGCAGTTACCAAAGGGGGCCCTCCTACGAGCAGTACTTC. The chain recombines TRBV6-5 with TRBJ2-7, with 7 bases fitting TRBD1. This CDR3 has 15 amino acids. The J segment lost 0 bases and the V segment lost 2 bases, leaving 4 bases of the junction unmatched. The V gene's germline CDR1 is MNHEY and CDR2 SVGAGI.

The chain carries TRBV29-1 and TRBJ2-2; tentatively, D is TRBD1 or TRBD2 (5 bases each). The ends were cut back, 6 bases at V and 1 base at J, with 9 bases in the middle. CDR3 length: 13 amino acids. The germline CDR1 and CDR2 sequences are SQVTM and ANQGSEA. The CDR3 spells CSVRDGNTGELFF. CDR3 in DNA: TGCAGCGTCCGGGACGGGAACACCGGGGAGCTGTTTTTT.

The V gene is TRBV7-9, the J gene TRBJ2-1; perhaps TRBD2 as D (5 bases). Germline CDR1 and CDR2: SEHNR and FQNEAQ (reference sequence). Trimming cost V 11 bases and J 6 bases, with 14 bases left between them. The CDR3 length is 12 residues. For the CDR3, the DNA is TGTGCCGGCCGCGCCGGAGGCAATGAGCAGTTCTTC. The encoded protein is CAGRAGGNEQFF.